This TCR beta chain was identified during a study of PD-1 blockade in classical Hodgkin lymphoma. Study summary: Patients had nivolumab dosed at 3 mg/kg, delivered intravenously every 2 weeks.

Only in-frame clones appear in the TCRdb table, and some are missing; sequencing was by immunoSEQ multiplex PCR. The sample includes 40,000 to 55,000 clones, roughly 90% of them seen just once. Relapses following autologous stem cell transplantation were seen in all patients, with brentuximab vedotin exposure varying. The sample here was peripheral blood mononuclear cells (PBMCs), taken at baseline. This clonotype was sampled from a human donor with classical Hodgkin lymphoma.

CDR3 sequence reads: CASSGYRGSNQPQHF. DNA of the CDR3: TGTGCCAGTAGTGGCTACAGGGGGAGCAATCAGCCCCAGCATTTT. The chain carries TRBV19 and TRBJ1-5; 8 bases agree with TRBD1. J lost 1 base, V lost 5 bases, and 4 bases had no gene match. Germline-derived CDR1 and CDR2 are LNHDA and SQIVND (reference sequence). This CDR3 region has 15 residues.